The 22 T cell receptor beta chains reported below all come from one sample, sequenced in a study of cytomegalovirus exposure and HLA in healthy donors. Both 60 Vbeta primers and 13 Jbeta primers went into the PCR. This table comes from immunoSEQ multiplex PCR, and its TCRdb copy is limited to in-frame clones, with some not included. The repertoire has 100,000 or so clones, around 81% of them found once; the top ten carry 2%. The sequencing sample was made of PBMCs. The origin of the receptors is a young man in good health and CMV-seronegative.

This chain links TRBV2 with TRBJ2-2; 12 bases line up with TRBD2. This CDR3 is built from 19 residues. CDR1 is SNHLY and CDR2 is FYNNEI in the germline V gene. The V segment lost 10 bases and the J segment 0 bases; nucleotides outside the gene matches: 15. CDR3 amino acids: CATPSDKTSGGSNTGELFF. In DNA form, the CDR3 reads TGTGCCACCCCGTCCGATAAGACTAGCGGGGGATCGAACACCGGGGAGCTGTTTTTT. Together with reference TRBV2 and TRBJ2-2, the CDR3 gives the full variable domain: EPEVTQTPSHQVTQMGQEVILRCVPISNHLYFYWYRQILGQKVEFLVSFYNNEISEKSEIFDDQFSVERPDGSNFTLKIRSTKLEDSAMYFCATPSDKTSGGSNTGELFFGEGSRLTVL.

V is TRBV10-1 and J is TRBJ2-5; a possible D gene is TRBD2 (5 bases). The J call may be in error: the DNA end matches TRBJ2-7 better. The CDR3 is 14 residues long. Germline CDR1 is WNHNN and CDR2 is SYGVQD (reference sequence). CDR3 loop: CASSHSLASYEQYF. The CDR3 DNA sequence: TGCGCCAGCAGCCACTCGCTAGCCTCCTACGAGCAGTACTTC.

This sequence joins TRBV27 and TRBJ1-2; TRBD1 agrees at 11 bases. With 4 bases clipped from V and 4 bases from J, the junction kept 5 bases outside the gene matches. Germline values: CDR1 MNHEY, CDR2 SMNVEV (reference sequence). The CDR3 totals 15 residues. The CDR3 region has the DNA TGTGCCAGCAGTTGGGGACAGGGGGATAGCTATGGCTACACCTTC. It encodes CASSWGQGDSYGYTF.

V usage is TRBV15 and J usage is TRBJ2-1; TRBD2 matches at 10 bases. The V segment lost 0 bases and the J segment 4 bases; nucleotides outside the gene matches: 3. The CDR3 has 16 amino acids. CDR1 and CDR2 from the germline V gene are LNHNV and YYDKDF (reference sequence). CDR3 in amino acids: CATSRDRSGGYNEQFF. The CDR3 bases are TGTGCCACCAGCAGAGATCGTAGCGGGGGGTACAATGAGCAGTTCTTC.

The rearrangement uses TRBV2 and TRBJ1-6; D might be TRBD1 (5 bases). This CDR3 is built from 16 residues. Germline V gives CDR1 SNHLY, CDR2 FYNNEI. Deletions cut 8 bases from V and 7 bases from J, with 21 bases between. CDR3 DNA: TGTGCCAGCTCCGGGGGTACAGCCCCTGGCAATTCACCCCTCCACTTT. Encoded protein: CASSGGTAPGNSPLHF.

This clone has a handful of counts. The chain uses TRBV29-1 and TRBJ2-7, with 9 bases matching TRBD2. The CDR3 runs 15 residues. V trimming: 0 bases; J trimming: 3 bases; junction bases outside the gene matches: 6. Germline CDR1 is SQVTM and CDR2 is ANQGSEA. Here the CDR3 DNA reads TGCAGCGTTGAAGATGGCGGGGGGGCCTACTACGAGCAGTACTTC. Protein sequence: CSVEDGGGAYYEQYF.

The genes are TRBV5-1 and TRBJ2-1; D remains unclear. Trimming pared 0 bases from V and 7 bases from J, leaving 5 bases between. Germline-derived CDR1 and CDR2 are SGHRS and YFSETQ. The CDR3 extends over 12 amino acids. The CDR3 is CASSLGSNEQFF. Here the CDR3 DNA reads TGCGCCAGCAGCTTGGGTTCTAATGAGCAGTTCTTC.

Remarks on this clone: Germline and junction disagree at one end, which may indicate a read error. The chain has TRBV19 and TRBJ1-2, with a tentative D call TRBD1 (5 bases). CDR3 length: 14 residues. CDR1 is LNHDA, CDR2 SQIVND, per germline (reference sequence). The CDR3 DNA reads as TGTGCCAGTAATATAGAGGAGGGGACCTATGGCTACACCTTC. Translated, it gives CASNIEEGTYGYTF.

This clone was detected only once. At one of its ends the junction is not consistent with the germline gene, which may arise from a read error. The chain uses TRBV7-9 and TRBJ2-7; the D gene is possibly TRBD2 (6 bases). There are 14 residues in the CDR3. Germline V gene lookup returns CDR1 SEHNR and CDR2 FQNEAQ (reference sequence). The CDR3 bases are TGTTCCAGCAGCTTACTCGGGGGAACCTACGAGCAGTACTTC. Its translation is CSSSLLGGTYEQYF. Variable domain in full (rest from reference TRBV7-9 and TRBJ2-7): DTGVSQNPRHKITKRGQNVTFRCDPISEHNRLYWYRQTLGQGPEFLTYFQNEAQLEKSRLLSDRFSAERPKGSFSTLEIQRTEQGDSAMYLCSSSLLGGTYEQYFGPGTRLTVT.

The chain couples TRBV7-2 to TRBJ1-1; 10 nucleotides align to TRBD1. The CDR3 sequence is 13 residues long. The V gene's germline CDR1 is SGHTA and CDR2 FQGNSA. The trim removed 5 bases at V and 7 bases at J, leaving 4 bases unmatched. CDR3 bases: TGTGCCAGCAGCCACGGACAGGGGGTTGAAGCTTTCTTT. Amino acid sequence: CASSHGQGVEAFF.

The chain has TRBV9 and TRBJ2-7; TRBD2 matches 8 bases. V shed 2 bases, J shed 2 bases, and the junction held 6 bases outside the gene matches. The germline V gene has CDR1 SGDLS and CDR2 YYNGEE. This CDR3 is 15 amino acids long. CDR3 coding DNA: TGTGCCAGCAGCGTTGATCCGGGACTAGCCTACGAGCAGTACTTC. It is translated as CASSVDPGLAYEQYF.

The chain uses TRBV5-1 and TRBJ1-2; the D gene is possibly TRBD1 (5 bases). CDR1 and CDR2 (germline): SGHRS, YFSETQ. V lost 4 bases, J lost 6 bases, and 16 bases lay in between. The CDR3 consists of 14 residues. The CDR3 sequence is CASSEGAGGNGYTF. CDR3 nucleotide sequence: TGCGCCAGCAGCGAAGGCGCTGGGGGGAATGGCTACACCTTC.

This sequence joins TRBV13 and TRBJ2-1, with TRBD2 matching 7 bases. Germline V gene data show CDR1 as PRHDT and CDR2 as FYEKMQ (reference sequence). V shed 3 bases, J shed 10 bases, and the junction held 6 bases outside the gene matches. This CDR3 contains 13 residues. This CDR3 is CASSFLAAVEQFF. CDR3 DNA sequence: TGTGCCAGCAGCTTTCTAGCGGCGGTGGAGCAGTTCTTC.

The chain employs TRBV6-5 and TRBJ1-1; D remains ambiguous. V gave up 2 bases and J gave up 3 bases, with 10 bases separating them. Per germline, CDR1 MNHEY and CDR2 SVGAGI. This CDR3 is 14 amino acids long. The CDR3 nucleotides are TGTGCCAGCAGTTACGCGGTAGGCTACACTGAAGCTTTCTTT. Amino acid sequence: CASSYAVGYTEAFF.

The rearrangement joins TRBV9 to TRBJ1-1, with 9 bases lining up with TRBD1. J was trimmed by 0 bases and V by 3 bases; bases with no gene match: 12. The V gene's germline CDR1 is SGDLS and CDR2 YYNGEE. CDR3 size: 18 residues. In DNA form, the CDR3 reads TGTGCCAGCAGCGGGGGACAGGGACGGGGAGGAATGAACACTGAAGCTTTCTTT. This translates into CASSGGQGRGGMNTEAFF.

The gene calls are TRBV27 and TRBJ1-5; a possible D gene is TRBD1 (5 bases). CDR1 and CDR2 (germline): MNHEY, SMNVEV (reference sequence). V was pared by 8 bases and J by 5 bases, with 13 bases between. The length of the CDR3 is 13 residues. The CDR3 is CASGFLRDQPQHF. In nucleotides, the CDR3 is TGTGCCAGCGGATTCCTCAGGGATCAGCCCCAGCATTTT.

The chain uses TRBV7-6 and TRBJ1-1; D remains ambiguous. CDR3 length: 14 amino acids. The V end lost 3 bases, the J end lost 3 bases, and 11 bases lay between the germline ends. The germline gives CDR1 SGHVS, CDR2 FNYEAQ. CDR3 sequence reads: CASSFSAADTEAFF. In nucleotides, the CDR3 is TGTGCCAGCAGCTTCAGCGCGGCGGACACTGAAGCTTTCTTT.

This chain joins TRBV25-1 and TRBJ1-3; D not certain. Germline CDR1 reads MGHDK; CDR2 reads SYGVNS. This CDR3 comprises 15 residues. V was cut by 3 bases and J by 0 bases, with 9 bases left in between. The CDR3 is CASSDLIRSGNTIYF. The DNA for the CDR3 is TGTGCCAGCAGTGACCTAATCCGCTCTGGAAACACCATATATTTT.

This chain connects TRBV7-6 to TRBJ2-5, with 7 bases identical to TRBD1. The CDR3 runs to 15 residues. J gave up 4 bases and V 5 bases, and 10 bases lay outside the gene matches. From germline, CDR1 is SGHVS and CDR2 FNYEAQ. The CDR3 DNA follows: TGTGCCAGCAGCCTGGGGACAGAAGACAGAGAGACCCAGTACTTC. Its translation: CASSLGTEDRETQYF.

The chain recombines TRBV9 with TRBJ2-1; D possibly corresponds to TRBD2 (6 bases). The V gene lost 4 bases and the J gene lost 6 bases, with 20 bases spanning the gap. The CDR3 extends over 16 amino acids. CDR1 is SGDLS, CDR2 YYNGEE, per germline. The CDR3 loop is CASSTDPRLGGNEQFF. In nucleotides, the CDR3 is TGTGCCAGCAGCACCGACCCGAGACTAGGTGGCAATGAGCAGTTCTTC.

CDR3 DNA sequence: TGTGCCAGCAGTCCTCCAGGTGCAGATAGCAATCAGCCCCAGCATTTT. This codes for CASSPPGADSNQPQHF. This chain links TRBV7-9 with TRBJ1-5; D unresolved. The length of the CDR3 is 16 residues. V lost 6 bases to trimming and J lost 0 bases, with 15 bases between them. Germline loops: CDR1 SEHNR, CDR2 FQNEAQ (reference sequence).

V is TRBV2 and J is TRBJ1-2; D remains ambiguous. CDR3 length: 12 amino acids. Deletions cut 7 bases from V and 4 bases from J, with 10 bases between. Germline CDR1 SNHLY, CDR2 FYNNEI. CDR3 sequence: CASTGVPYGYTF. CDR3 nucleotides: TGTGCCAGCACCGGAGTACCCTATGGCTACACCTTC.